This passage covers 8 T cell receptor beta chains from one sample sequenced in a study of CD4+ T cells in melanoma (dated by TCRdb to the early 2020s). Receptor amplification or capture employed the immunoSEQ multiplex PCR assay. TCRdb obtained this table from immuneACCESS and retained in-frame rearrangements with V and J assigned. These tables miss some clones; where compared with another copy, unresolved V genes account for less than half of the shortfall, and the remainder is unexplained. The sample includes about 13,000 clones, with approximately 73% observed a single time. The ten largest clonotypes hold 15% to 20% of the sample. Sequencing was carried out using cells from a culture (not recorded whether cultured in vitro). The receptors here all came from a human donor with melanoma.

This clone was observed a handful of times. One junction end does not reproduce the germline sequence, and a read error may be involved. The chain joins TRBV7-7 to TRBJ2-5; 7 positions match TRBD1. CDR3 length: 14 amino acids. From germline, CDR1 is SSHAT and CDR2 FNYEAQ (reference sequence). The CDR3 loop reads CASSQQGSGETQYF. In nucleotides, the CDR3 is TGTGCTAGCAGCCAACAGGGGTCGGGAGAGACCCAGTACTTC.

The chain has TRBV10-3 and TRBJ2-3; possibly TRBD1 or TRBD2 for D (6 bases each). The germline V gene has CDR1 ENHRY and CDR2 SYGVKD. The CDR3 runs to 13 residues. V was cut by 8 bases and J by 1 base, with 10 bases left in between. CDR3 amino acids: CAIQEGGTDTQYF. DNA for the CDR3: TGTGCCATCCAGGAGGGGGGCACAGATACGCAGTATTTT.

The chain carries TRBV6-1 and TRBJ2-3; TRBD2 matches at 13 bases. V lost 7 bases and J lost 6; bases outside the gene matches: 7. The germline V gene encodes CDR1 MNHNS and CDR2 SASEGT. There are 15 residues in the CDR3. The CDR3: CASTGLAGSVDTQYF. The CDR3 DNA follows: TGTGCCAGCACGGGACTAGCGGGGTCAGTGGATACGCAGTATTTT.

This clone occurred a few times. V gene TRBV7-3 combines with J gene TRBJ2-6; unclear D gene. The CDR3 length is 15 residues. Per the germline V gene, CDR1 is SGHTA and CDR2 is FQGTGA. Trimming took off 7 bases at V and 0 bases at J, with 10 bases between the two ends. CDR3 sequence reads: CASTLGTSGANVLTF. The CDR3, as DNA: TGTGCCAGCACCTTGGGTACCTCTGGGGCCAACGTCCTGACTTTC.

The gene calls are TRBV2 and TRBJ1-2; perhaps TRBD1 as D (6 bases). Germline CDR1 SNHLY, CDR2 FYNNEI. This CDR3 has 13 amino acids. V was clipped by 6 bases and J by 5 bases, with 13 bases between them. Written as DNA, the CDR3 is TGTGCCAGCAGCCTGGACAGCCGGTATGGCTACACCTTC. This translates into CASSLDSRYGYTF.

J is TRBJ1-2 and V is TRBV2; tentative D call: TRBD1 (5 bases). This CDR3 is built from 11 residues. Germline V gene sequence: CDR1 SNHLY, CDR2 FYNNEI. Deletions cut 8 bases from V and 7 bases from J, with 11 bases between. The DNA of the CDR3 is TGTGCCAGCTGGGGCAGAGCTGGCTACACCTTC. The encoded protein is CASWGRAGYTF. Full variable domain (rest looked up from reference TRBV2 and TRBJ1-2): EPEVTQTPSHQVTQMGQEVILRCVPISNHLYFYWYRQILGQKVEFLVSFYNNEISEKSEIFDDQFSVERPDGSNFTLKIRSTKLEDSAMYFCASWGRAGYTFGSGTRLTVV.

The genes are TRBV2 and TRBJ1-3, with TRBD1 as a possible D gene (5 bases). V lost 6 bases to trimming and J lost 1 base, with 10 bases between them. Per the germline V gene, CDR1 is SNHLY and CDR2 is FYNNEI. The CDR3 has 14 amino acids. CDR3 amino acids: CASRPRVSGNTIYF. In nucleotides, the CDR3 is TGTGCCAGCAGGCCCAGGGTTTCTGGAAACACCATATATTTT.

This chain uses TRBV5-4 with TRBJ2-5; maybe TRBD1 (5 bases). Germline values: CDR1 SGHNT, CDR2 YYREEE (reference sequence). The germline V and J ends were trimmed by 2 bases and 4 bases, with 18 bases remaining between them. The CDR3 runs 16 residues. The CDR3 here is CASSLRKQGAGETQYF. As DNA, the CDR3 is TGTGCCAGCAGCTTACGTAAACAAGGGGCCGGAGAGACCCAGTACTTC.